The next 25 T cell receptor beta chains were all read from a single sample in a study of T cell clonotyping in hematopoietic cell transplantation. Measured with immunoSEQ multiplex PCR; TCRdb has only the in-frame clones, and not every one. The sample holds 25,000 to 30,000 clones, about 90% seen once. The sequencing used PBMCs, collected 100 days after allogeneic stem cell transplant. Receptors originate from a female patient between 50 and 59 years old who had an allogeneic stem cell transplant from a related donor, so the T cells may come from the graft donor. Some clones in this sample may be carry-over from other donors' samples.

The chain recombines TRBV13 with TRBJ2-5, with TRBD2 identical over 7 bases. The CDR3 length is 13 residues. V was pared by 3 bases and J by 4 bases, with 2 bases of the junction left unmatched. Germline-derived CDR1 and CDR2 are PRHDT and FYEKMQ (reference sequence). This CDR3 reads CASSFAGVETQYF. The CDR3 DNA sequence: TGTGCCAGCAGCTTCGCGGGGGTAGAGACCCAGTACTTC.

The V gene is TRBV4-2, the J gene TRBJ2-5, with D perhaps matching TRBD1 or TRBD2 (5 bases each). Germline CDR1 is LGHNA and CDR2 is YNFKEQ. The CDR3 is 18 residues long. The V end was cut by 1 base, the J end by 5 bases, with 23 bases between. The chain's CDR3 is CASSQGGGAGYIGETQYF. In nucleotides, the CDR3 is TGTGCCAGCAGCCAAGGTGGAGGCGCAGGGTACATCGGGGAGACCCAGTACTTC.

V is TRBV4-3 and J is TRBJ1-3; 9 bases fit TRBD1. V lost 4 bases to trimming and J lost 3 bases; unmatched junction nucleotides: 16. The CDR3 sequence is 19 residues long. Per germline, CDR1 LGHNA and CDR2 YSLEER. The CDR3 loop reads CASSPTVFSGTGSGNTIYF. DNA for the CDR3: TGCGCCAGCAGCCCAACTGTGTTTTCCGGGACAGGGAGTGGAAACACCATATATTTT.

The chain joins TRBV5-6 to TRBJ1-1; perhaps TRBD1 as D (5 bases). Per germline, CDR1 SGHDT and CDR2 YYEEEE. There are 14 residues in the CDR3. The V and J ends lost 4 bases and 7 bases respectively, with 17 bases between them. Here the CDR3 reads CASSTGRRAFEAFF. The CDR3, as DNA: TGTGCCAGCAGCACGGGGCGCAGGGCGTTTGAAGCTTTCTTT.

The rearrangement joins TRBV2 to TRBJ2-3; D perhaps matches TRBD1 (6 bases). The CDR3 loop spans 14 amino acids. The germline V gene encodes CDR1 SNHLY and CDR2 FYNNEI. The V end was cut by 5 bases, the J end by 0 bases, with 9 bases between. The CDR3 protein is CASSRGFSTDTQYF. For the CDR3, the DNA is TGTGCCAGCAGTAGGGGGTTCAGCACAGATACGCAGTATTTT.

As DNA, the CDR3 is TGCGCCAGCAGCTGGGACAGGGTGCCAGATACGCAGTATTTT. It is translated as CASSWDRVPDTQYF. This chain joins TRBV5-1 and TRBJ2-3, with 9 positions matching TRBD1. In germline, CDR1 is SGHRS, CDR2 YFSETQ. This CDR3 is built from 14 residues. Germline trimming cut 3 bases from V and 4 bases from J; bases unmatched to any gene: 3.

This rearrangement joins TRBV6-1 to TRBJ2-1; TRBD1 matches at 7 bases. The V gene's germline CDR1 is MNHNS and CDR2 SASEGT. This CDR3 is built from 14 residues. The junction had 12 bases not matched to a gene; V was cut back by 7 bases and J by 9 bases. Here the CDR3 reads CASTKQGKTAEQFF. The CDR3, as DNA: TGTGCCAGCACAAAACAGGGGAAGACTGCTGAGCAGTTCTTC.

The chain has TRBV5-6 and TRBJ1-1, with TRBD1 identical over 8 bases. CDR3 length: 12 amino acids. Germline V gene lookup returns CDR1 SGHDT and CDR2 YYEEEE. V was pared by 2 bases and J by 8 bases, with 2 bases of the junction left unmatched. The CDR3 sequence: CASSFRQGEAFF. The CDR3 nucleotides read TGTGCCAGCAGCTTTCGACAGGGGGAAGCTTTCTTT.

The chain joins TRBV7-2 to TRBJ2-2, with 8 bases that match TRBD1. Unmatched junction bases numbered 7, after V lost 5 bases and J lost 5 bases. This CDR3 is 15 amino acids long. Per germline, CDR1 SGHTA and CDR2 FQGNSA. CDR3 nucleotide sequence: TGTGCCAGCAGCGCCCAGGGGGCGGGTACCGGGGAGCTGTTTTTT. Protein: CASSAQGAGTGELFF.

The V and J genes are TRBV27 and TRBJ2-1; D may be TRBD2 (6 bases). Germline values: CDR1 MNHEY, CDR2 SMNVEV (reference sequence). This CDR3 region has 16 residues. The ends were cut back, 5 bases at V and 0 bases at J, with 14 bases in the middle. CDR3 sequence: CASSPGGVGSYNEQFF. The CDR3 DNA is TGTGCCAGCAGTCCCGGCGGGGTGGGCTCCTACAATGAGCAGTTCTTC.

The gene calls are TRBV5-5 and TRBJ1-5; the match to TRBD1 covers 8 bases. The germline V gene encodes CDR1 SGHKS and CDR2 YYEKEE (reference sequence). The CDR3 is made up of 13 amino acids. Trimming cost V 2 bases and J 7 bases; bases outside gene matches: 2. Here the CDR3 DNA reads TGTGCCAGCAGCTTCTCAGGGGGCCAGCCCCAGCATTTT. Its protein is CASSFSGGQPQHF.

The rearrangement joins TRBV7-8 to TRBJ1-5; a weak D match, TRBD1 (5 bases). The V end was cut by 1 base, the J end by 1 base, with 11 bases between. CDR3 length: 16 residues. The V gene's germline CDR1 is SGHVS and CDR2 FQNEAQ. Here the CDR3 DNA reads TGTGCCAGCAGCTTAGATGGGGGGACGAGCAATCAGCCCCAGCATTTT. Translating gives CASSLDGGTSNQPQHF.

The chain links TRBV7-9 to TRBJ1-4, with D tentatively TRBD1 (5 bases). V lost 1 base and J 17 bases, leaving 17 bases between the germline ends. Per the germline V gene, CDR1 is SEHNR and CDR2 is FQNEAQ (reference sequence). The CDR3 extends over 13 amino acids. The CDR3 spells CASSLVPREGIFF. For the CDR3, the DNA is TGTGCCAGCAGCTTAGTCCCCCGGGAGGGGATATTTTTT.

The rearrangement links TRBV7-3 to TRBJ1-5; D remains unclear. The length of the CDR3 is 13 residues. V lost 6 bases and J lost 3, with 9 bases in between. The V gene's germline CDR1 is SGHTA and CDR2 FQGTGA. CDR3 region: CASSYGVNQPQHF. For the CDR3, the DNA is TGTGCCAGCAGTTATGGGGTCAATCAGCCCCAGCATTTT.

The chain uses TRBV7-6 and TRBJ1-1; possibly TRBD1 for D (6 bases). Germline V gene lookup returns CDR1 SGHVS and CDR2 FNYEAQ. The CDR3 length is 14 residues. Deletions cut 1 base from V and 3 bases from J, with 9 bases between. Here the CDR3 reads CASSLGGQYTEAFF. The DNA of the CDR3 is TGTGCCAGCAGCTTAGGGGGACAATACACTGAAGCTTTCTTT.

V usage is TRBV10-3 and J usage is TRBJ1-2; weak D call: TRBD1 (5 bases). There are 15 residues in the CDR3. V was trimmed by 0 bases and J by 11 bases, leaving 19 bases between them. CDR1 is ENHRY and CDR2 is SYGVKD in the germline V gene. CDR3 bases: TGTGCCATCAGTGAGTCGACAGCTTGGGCCCGACATTACACCTTC. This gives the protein CAISESTAWARHYTF.

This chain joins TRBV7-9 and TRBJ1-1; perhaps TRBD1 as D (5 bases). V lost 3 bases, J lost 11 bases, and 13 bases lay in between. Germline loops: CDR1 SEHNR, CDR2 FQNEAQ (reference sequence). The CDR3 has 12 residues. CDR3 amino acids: CASSFGGERAFF. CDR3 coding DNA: TGTGCCAGCAGCTTTGGGGGGGAGAGGGCTTTCTTT. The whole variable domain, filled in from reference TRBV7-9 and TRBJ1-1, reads DTGVSQNPRHKITKRGQNVTFRCDPISEHNRLYWYRQTLGQGPEFLTYFQNEAQLEKSRLLSDRFSAERPKGSFSTLEIQRTEQGDSAMYLCASSFGGERAFFGQGTRLTVV.

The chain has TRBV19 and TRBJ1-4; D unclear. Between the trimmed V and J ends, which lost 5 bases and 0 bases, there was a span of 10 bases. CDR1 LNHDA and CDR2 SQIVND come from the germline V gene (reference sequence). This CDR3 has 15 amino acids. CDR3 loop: CASSAQFATNEKLFF. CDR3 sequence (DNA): TGTGCCAGTAGTGCCCAGTTTGCAACTAATGAAAAACTGTTTTTT.

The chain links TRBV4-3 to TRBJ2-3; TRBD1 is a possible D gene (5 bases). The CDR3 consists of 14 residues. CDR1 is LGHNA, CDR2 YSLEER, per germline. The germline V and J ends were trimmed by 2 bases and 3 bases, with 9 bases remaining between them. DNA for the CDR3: TGCGCCAGCAGCCAAAATCAGGGTACAGATACGCAGTATTTT. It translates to CASSQNQGTDTQYF.

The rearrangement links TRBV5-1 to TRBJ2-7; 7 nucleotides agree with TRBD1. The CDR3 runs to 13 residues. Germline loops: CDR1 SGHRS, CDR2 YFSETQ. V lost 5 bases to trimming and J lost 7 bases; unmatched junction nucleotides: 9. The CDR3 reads CASRRTGAMEQYF. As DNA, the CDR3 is TGCGCCAGCAGACGGACAGGAGCTATGGAGCAGTACTTC.

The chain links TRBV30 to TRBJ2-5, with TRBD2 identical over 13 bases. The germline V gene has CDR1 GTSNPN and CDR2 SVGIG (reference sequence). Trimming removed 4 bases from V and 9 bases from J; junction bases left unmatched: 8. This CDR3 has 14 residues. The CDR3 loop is CAWKGTSGDGAQYF. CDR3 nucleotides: TGTGCCTGGAAAGGGACTAGCGGGGACGGGGCCCAGTACTTC.

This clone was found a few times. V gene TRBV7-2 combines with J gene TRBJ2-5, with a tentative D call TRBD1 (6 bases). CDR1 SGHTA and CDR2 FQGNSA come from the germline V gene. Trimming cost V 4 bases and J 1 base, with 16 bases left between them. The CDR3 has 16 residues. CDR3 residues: CASSSLRGVIQETQYF. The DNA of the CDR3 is TGTGCCAGCAGCTCCCTCAGGGGCGTTATCCAAGAGACCCAGTACTTC.

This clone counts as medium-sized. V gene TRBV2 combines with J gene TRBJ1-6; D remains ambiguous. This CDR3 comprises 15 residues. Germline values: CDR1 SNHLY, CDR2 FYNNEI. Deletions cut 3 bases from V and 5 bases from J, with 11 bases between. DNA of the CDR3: TGTGCCAGCAGTGAGATCGGCGGTGATAATTCACCCCTCCACTTT. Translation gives CASSEIGGDNSPLHF. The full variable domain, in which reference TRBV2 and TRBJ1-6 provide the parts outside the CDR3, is EPEVTQTPSHQVTQMGQEVILRCVPISNHLYFYWYRQILGQKVEFLVSFYNNEISEKSEIFDDQFSVERPDGSNFTLKIRSTKLEDSAMYFCASSEIGGDNSPLHFGNGTRLTVT.

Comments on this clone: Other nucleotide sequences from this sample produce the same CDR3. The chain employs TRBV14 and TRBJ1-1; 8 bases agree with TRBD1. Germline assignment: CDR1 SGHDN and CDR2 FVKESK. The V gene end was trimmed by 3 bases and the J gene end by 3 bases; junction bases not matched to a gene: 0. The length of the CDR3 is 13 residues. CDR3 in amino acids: CASSQDRDTEAFF. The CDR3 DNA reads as TGTGCCAGCAGCCAGGACAGGGACACTGAAGCTTTCTTT. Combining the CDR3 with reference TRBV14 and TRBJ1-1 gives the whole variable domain EAGVTQFPSHSVIEKGQTVTLRCDPISGHDNLYWYRRVMGKEIKFLLHFVKESKQDESGMPNNRFLAERTGGTYSTLKVQPAELEDSGVYFCASSQDRDTEAFFGQGTRLTVV.

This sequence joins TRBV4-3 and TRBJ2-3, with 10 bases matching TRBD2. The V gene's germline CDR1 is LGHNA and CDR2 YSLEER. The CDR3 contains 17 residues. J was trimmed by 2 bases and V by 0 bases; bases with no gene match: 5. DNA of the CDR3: TGCGCCAGCAGCCAAGAAGTCACTAGCGGGGACACAGATACGCAGTATTTT. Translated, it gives CASSQEVTSGDTDTQYF.